This TCR beta chain was documented in a study of regulatory T cells in long-lasting Graves disease. Investigators prepared the TCR beta libraries by applying iRepertoire HTBI primers and Arm-PCR of CDR3 regions. TCRdb recomputed calls from the multiplex PCR reads with MiXCR, one row per CDR3 protein. Altogether a few hundred thousand distinct CDR3 sequences are present, 21% being singletons, with the ten largest covering more than 13%. The CDR3 sequence is 14 residues long. Germline V gene sequence: CDR1 SEHNR, CDR2 FQNEAQ (reference sequence). V lost 5 bases to trimming and J lost 0 bases, with 9 bases between them. The sample's time point: persistent/refractory GD, antithyroid drugs over 5 years with positive TRAb. Making the TCR library involved RNA that had been extracted from PBMCs.

The TCR was taken from a female donor with Graves disease. The chain combines TRBV7-9 with TRBJ2-3; D not certain. This specimen was peripheral blood mononuclear cells (PBMCs), taken when the disease was refractory, from a patient treated with antithyroid drugs. The CDR3 is CASSRPSSTDTQYF. The CDR3 region has the DNA TGTGCCAGCAGCCGCCCTAGTAGCACAGATACGCAGTATTTT.